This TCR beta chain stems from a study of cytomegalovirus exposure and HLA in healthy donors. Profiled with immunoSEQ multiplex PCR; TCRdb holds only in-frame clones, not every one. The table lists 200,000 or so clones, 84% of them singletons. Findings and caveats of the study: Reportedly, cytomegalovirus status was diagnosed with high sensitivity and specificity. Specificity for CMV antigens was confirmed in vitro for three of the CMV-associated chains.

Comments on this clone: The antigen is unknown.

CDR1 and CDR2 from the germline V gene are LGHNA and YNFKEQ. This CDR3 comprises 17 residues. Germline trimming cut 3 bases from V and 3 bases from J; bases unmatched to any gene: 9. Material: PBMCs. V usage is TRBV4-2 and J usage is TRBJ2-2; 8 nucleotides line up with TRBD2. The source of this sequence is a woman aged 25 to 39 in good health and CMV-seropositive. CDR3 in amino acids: CASSQVPGLVYTGELFF. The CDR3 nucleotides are TGTGCCAGCAGCCAGGTCCCGGGACTAGTATACACCGGGGAGCTGTTTTTT.